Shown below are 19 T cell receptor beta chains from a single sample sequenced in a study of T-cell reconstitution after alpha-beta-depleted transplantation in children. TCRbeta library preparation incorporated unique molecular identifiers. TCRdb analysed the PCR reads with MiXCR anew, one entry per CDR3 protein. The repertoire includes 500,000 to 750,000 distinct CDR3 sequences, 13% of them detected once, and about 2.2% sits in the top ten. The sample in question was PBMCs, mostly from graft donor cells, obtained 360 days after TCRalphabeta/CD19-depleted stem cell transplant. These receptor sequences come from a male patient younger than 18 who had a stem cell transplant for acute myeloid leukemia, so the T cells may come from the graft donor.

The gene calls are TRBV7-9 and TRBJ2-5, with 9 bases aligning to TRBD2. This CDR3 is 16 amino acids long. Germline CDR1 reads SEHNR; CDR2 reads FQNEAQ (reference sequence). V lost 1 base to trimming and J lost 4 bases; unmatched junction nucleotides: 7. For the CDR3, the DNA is TGTGCCAGCAGCTTAGTCCTAGCGGGAAAGCGAGAGACCCAGTACTTC. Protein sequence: CASSLVLAGKRETQYF.

CDR3 residues: CASSQSWGGADTQYF. CDR3 bases: TGTGCCAGCAGCCAGTCTTGGGGAGGAGCAGATACGCAGTATTTT. This rearrangement joins TRBV14 to TRBJ2-3; TRBD2 might be the D (6 bases). The CDR3 spans 15 residues. The V gene lost 3 bases and the J gene lost 4 bases, with 14 bases spanning the gap. Per the germline V gene, CDR1 is SGHDN and CDR2 is FVKESK.

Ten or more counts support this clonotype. The CDR3 spells CASSYLGNGNTIYF. CDR3 sequence (DNA): TGTGCCAGCAGTTACTTAGGCAACGGAAACACCATATATTTT. The chain combines TRBV6-5 with TRBJ1-3, with D unresolved. Germline V gives CDR1 MNHEY, CDR2 SVGAGI. This CDR3 region has 14 residues. With 1 base removed from V and 4 bases from J, the gap between germline ends came to 8 bases.

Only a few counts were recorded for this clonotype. CDR3 nucleotides: TGCGCCAGCAGCTCCGAGACGAGCTCCTACAATGAGCAGTTCTTC. Its protein is CASSSETSSYNEQFF. The chain is built from TRBV5-1 and TRBJ2-1, with D uncertain. The V and J ends lost 3 bases and 0 bases respectively, with 10 bases between them. The CDR3 is 15 amino acids. CDR1 and CDR2 from the germline V gene are SGHRS and YFSETQ.

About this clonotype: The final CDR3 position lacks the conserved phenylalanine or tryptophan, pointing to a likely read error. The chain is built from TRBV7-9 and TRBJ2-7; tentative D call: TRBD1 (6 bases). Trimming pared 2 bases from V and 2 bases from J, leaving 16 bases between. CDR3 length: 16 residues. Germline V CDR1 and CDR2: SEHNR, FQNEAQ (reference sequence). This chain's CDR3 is CASSLNEGEITYEQYN. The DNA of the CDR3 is TGTGCCAGCAGCTTAAACGAGGGGGAGATTACCTACGAGCAGTACAAC.

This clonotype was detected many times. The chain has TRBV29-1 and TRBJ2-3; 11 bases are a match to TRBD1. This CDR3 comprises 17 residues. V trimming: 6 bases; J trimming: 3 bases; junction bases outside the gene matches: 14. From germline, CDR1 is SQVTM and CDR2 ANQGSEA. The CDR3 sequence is CSVESVSGQGGTDTQYF. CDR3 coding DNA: TGCAGCGTCGAGTCGGTGTCGGGACAGGGGGGGACAGATACGCAGTATTTT.

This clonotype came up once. CDR3 coding DNA: TGCAGCGTTCTTCTACAGTACCAAGAGACCCAGTACTTC. It is translated as CSVLLQYQETQYF. The V gene is TRBV29-1, the J gene TRBJ2-5; D uncertain. This CDR3 comprises 13 residues. V lost 5 bases and J 0 bases, leaving 10 bases between the germline ends. In germline, CDR1 is SQVTM, CDR2 ANQGSEA. The complete variable domain, with remaining parts taken from reference TRBV29-1 and TRBJ2-5, reads SAVISQKPSRDICQRGTSLTIQCQVDSQVTMMFWYRQQPGQSLTLIATANQGSEATYESGFVIDKFPISRPNLTFSTLTVSNMSPEDSSIYLCSVLLQYQETQYFGPGTRLLVL.

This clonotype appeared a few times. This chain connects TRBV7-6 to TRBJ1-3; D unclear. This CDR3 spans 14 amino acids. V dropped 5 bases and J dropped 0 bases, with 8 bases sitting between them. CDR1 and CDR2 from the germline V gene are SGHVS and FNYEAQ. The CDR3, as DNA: TGTGCCAGCAGCGGGGATGCCTCTGGAAACACCATATATTTT. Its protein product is CASSGDASGNTIYF.

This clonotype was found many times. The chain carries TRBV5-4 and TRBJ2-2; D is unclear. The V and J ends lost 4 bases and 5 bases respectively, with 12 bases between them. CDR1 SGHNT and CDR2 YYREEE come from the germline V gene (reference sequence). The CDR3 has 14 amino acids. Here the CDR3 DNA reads TGTGCCAGCAGCGGTCGGACCGGGACCGGGGAGCTGTTTTTT. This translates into CASSGRTGTGELFF. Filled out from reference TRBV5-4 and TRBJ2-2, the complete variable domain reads ETGVTQSPTHLIKTRGQQVTLRCSSQSGHNTVSWYQQALGQGPQFIFQYYREEENGRGNFPPRFSGLQFPNYSSELNVNALELDDSALYLCASSGRTGTGELFFGEGSRLTVL.

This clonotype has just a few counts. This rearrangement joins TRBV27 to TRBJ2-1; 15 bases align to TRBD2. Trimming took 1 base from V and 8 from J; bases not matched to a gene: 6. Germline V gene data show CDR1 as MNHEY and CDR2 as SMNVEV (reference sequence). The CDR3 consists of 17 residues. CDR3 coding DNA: TGTGCCAGCAGTTTATACGGGGGACTAGCGGGAGGCTATGAGCAGTTCTTC. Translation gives CASSLYGGLAGGYEQFF.

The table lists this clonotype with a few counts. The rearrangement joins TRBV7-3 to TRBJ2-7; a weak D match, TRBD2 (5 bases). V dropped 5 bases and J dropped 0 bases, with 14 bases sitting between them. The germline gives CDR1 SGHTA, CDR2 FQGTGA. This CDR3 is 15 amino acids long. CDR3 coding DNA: TGTGCCAGCAGCCAAAGACGCGGGCCCTCCTACGAGCAGTACTTC. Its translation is CASSQRRGPSYEQYF.

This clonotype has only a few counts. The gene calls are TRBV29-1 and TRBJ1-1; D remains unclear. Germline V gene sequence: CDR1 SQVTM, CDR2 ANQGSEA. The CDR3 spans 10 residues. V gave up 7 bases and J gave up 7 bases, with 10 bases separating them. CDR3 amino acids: CSAEEHEAFF. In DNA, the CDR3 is TGCAGCGCTGAGGAACATGAAGCTTTCTTT.

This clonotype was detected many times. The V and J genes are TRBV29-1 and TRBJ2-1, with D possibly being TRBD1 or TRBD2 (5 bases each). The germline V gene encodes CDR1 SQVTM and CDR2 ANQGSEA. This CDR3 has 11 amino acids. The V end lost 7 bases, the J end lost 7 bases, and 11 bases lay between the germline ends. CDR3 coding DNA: TGCAGCGCCACCGAGGGGAATGAGCAGTTCTTC. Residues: CSATEGNEQFF.

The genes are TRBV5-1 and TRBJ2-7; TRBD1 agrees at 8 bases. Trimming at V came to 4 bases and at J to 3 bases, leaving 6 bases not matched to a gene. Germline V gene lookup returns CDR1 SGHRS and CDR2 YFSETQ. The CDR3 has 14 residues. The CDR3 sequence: CASSHGQGRYEQYF. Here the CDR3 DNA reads TGCGCCAGCAGCCACGGACAGGGCCGCTACGAGCAGTACTTC.

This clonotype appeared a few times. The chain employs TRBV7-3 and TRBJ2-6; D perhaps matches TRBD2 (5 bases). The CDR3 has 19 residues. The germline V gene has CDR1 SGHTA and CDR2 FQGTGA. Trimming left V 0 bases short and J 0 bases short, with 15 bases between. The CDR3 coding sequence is TGTGCCAGCAGCTTAACGGCCGCGCTGCGGGCCTCTGGGGCCAACGTCCTGACTTTC. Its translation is CASSLTAALRASGANVLTF.

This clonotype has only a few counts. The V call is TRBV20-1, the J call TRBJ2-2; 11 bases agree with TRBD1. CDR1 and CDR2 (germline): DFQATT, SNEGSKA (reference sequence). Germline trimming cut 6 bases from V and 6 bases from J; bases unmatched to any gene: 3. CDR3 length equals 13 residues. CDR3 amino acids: CSAGTGGPGELFF. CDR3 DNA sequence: TGCAGTGCCGGGACAGGGGGTCCCGGGGAGCTGTTTTTT.

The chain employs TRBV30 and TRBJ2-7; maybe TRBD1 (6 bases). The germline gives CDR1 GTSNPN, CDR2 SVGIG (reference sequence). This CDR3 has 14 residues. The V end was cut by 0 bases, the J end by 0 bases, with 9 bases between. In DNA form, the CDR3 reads TGTGCCTGGAGTGTAAACAGGGCCTCCTACGAGCAGTACTTC. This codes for CAWSVNRASYEQYF.

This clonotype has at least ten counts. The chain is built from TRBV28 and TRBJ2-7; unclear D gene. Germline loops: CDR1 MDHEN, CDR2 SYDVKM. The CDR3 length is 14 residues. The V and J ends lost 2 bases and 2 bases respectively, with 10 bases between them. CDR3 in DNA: TGTGCCAGCAGTTTAAAAGAGCCTCCCTACGAGCAGTACTTC. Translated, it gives CASSLKEPPYEQYF.

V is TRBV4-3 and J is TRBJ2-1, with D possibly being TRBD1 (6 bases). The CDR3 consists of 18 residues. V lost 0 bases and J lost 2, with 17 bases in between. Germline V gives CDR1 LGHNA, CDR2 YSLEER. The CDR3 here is CASSQDARRGLPYNEQFF. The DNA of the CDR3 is TGCGCCAGCAGCCAAGATGCCCGCAGGGGATTACCCTACAATGAGCAGTTCTTC.